Each of the 17 T cell receptor beta chains below was sequenced from the same sample in a study of T cell responses to AZD1222 COVID-19 vaccine (dated by TCRdb to the early 2020s). The time point label for this specimen denotes: about 28 days (+/-7) after the second vaccine dose. Reading the label with the study, this specimen's treatment or condition is: meningococcal conjugate vaccine given as trial control. Library creation used the immunoSEQ multiplex PCR assay. The immuneACCESS repertoire file appears here via TCRdb, limited to in-frame rearrangements. These files lack a portion of the clones; in checked studies, under half of the deficit traces to unresolved V genes, and the cause of the others is not known. This sample is represented by some 140,000 clones; almost 85% of them were singletons. The ten largest clones capture approximately 8% of the sample. The starting material was peripheral blood, obtained 28 days after the second dose of the MenACWY control vaccine. The receptors shown here come from an adult who received the MenACWY meningococcal vaccine as a control.

The chain couples TRBV5-1 to TRBJ2-3; 12 nucleotides line up with TRBD1. Per germline, CDR1 SGHRS and CDR2 YFSETQ. This CDR3 spans 20 amino acids. The V and J ends lost 0 bases and 4 bases, in that order; junction bases with no gene match: 15. The CDR3 DNA reads as TGCGCCAGCAGCTTGGTAGGACGGGACAGGGGGCTGGTGTTCGCAGATACGCAGTATTTT. This translates into CASSLVGRDRGLVFADTQYF.

J is TRBJ2-1 and V is TRBV18, with 8 nucleotides matching TRBD1. The germline gives CDR1 KGHSH, CDR2 LQKENI. The CDR3 consists of 15 residues. Trimming removed 3 bases from V and 7 bases from J; junction bases left unmatched: 8. The CDR3 DNA reads TGTGCCAGCTCACCGCAGGGGGCCCCTGGGAATGAGCAGTTCTTC. Protein product: CASSPQGAPGNEQFF. The whole variable domain, filled in from reference TRBV18 and TRBJ2-1, reads NAGVMQNPRHLVRRRGQEARLRCSPMKGHSHVYWYRQLPEEGLKFMVYLQKENIIDESGMPKERFSAEFPKEGPSILRIQQVVRGDSAAYFCASSPQGAPGNEQFFGPGTRLTVL.

The gene calls are TRBV2 and TRBJ1-6; D might be TRBD1 (5 bases). This CDR3 has 13 amino acids. Germline values: CDR1 SNHLY, CDR2 FYNNEI. Trimming cost V 4 bases and J 14 bases, with 15 bases left between them. CDR3 sequence: CASSGEGTRALHF. The CDR3 bases are TGTGCCAGCAGTGGAGAGGGGACCCGCGCCCTCCACTTT.

The chain combines TRBV10-3 with TRBJ2-1, with 7 bases identical to TRBD1. The germline CDR1 and CDR2 sequences are ENHRY and SYGVKD. The CDR3 has 16 amino acids. V lost 6 bases to trimming and J lost 2 bases; unmatched junction nucleotides: 10. CDR3: CAIRELRDSAYNEQFF. In nucleotides, the CDR3 is TGTGCCATCAGAGAACTCCGGGACAGTGCCTACAATGAGCAGTTCTTC.

The rearrangement links TRBV12-5 to TRBJ2-1; D may be TRBD2 (5 bases). CDR1 LGHNT and CDR2 FRNRAP come from the germline V gene. The CDR3 runs 16 residues. The V and J ends lost 3 bases and 0 bases respectively, with 12 bases between them. The CDR3 here is CASGLFLGSSYNEQFF. The CDR3 coding sequence is TGTGCTAGTGGTTTATTTTTGGGGAGCTCCTACAATGAGCAGTTCTTC.

The chain has TRBV7-9 and TRBJ2-2, with 9 positions matching TRBD2. There are 14 residues in the CDR3. Germline values: CDR1 SEHNR, CDR2 FQNEAQ (reference sequence). Unmatched junction bases numbered 7, after V lost 1 base and J lost 13 bases. This chain's CDR3 is CASSLGVSGRPLFF. The DNA of the CDR3 is TGTGCCAGCAGCTTAGGGGTTAGCGGGAGACCGCTGTTTTTT. Full variable domain (outside the CDR3, taken from reference TRBV7-9 and TRBJ2-2): DTGVSQNPRHKITKRGQNVTFRCDPISEHNRLYWYRQTLGQGPEFLTYFQNEAQLEKSRLLSDRFSAERPKGSFSTLEIQRTEQGDSAMYLCASSLGVSGRPLFFGEGSRLTVL.

This sequence joins TRBV5-1 and TRBJ2-4; perhaps D is TRBD1 or TRBD2 (5 bases each). The CDR3 runs 14 residues. The germline V gene encodes CDR1 SGHRS and CDR2 YFSETQ. The germline V and J ends were trimmed by 0 bases and 5 bases, with 9 bases remaining between them. This CDR3 reads CASSLDGTENIQYF. In DNA form, the CDR3 reads TGCGCCAGCAGCTTGGATGGGACGGAAAACATTCAGTACTTC.

This clone was detected only a few times. The chain carries TRBV12-3 or TRBV12-4 and TRBJ2-7; D is uncertain. The CDR3 is 11 amino acids. V was pared by 3 bases and J by 2 bases, with 2 bases between. The CDR3 reads CASSFAYEQYF. The CDR3 coding sequence is TGTGCCAGCAGTTTCGCCTACGAGCAGTACTTC.

This clone was recorded a few times. This chain links TRBV12-3 or TRBV12-4 with TRBJ2-7, with D unresolved. The CDR3 sequence is 12 residues long. V was shortened by 2 bases and J by 4 bases, with 6 bases between the two germline ends. As DNA, the CDR3 is TGTGCCAGCAGTTTACGAGGATACGAGCAGTACTTC. Translating gives CASSLRGYEQYF.

The genes are TRBV11-3 and TRBJ2-7, with D perhaps TRBD1 or TRBD2 (7 bases each). Germline V gene data show CDR1 as SGHNT and CDR2 as YENEEA. V shed 1 base and J shed 0 bases, with 22 bases lying between them. The CDR3 is 19 amino acids. This CDR3 is CASSLVWEAGRGPSYEQYF. For the CDR3, the DNA is TGTGCCAGCAGCTTAGTTTGGGAAGCGGGAAGGGGGCCCTCCTACGAGCAGTACTTC.

J is TRBJ2-2 and V is TRBV6-5; the match to TRBD1 covers 7 bases. The CDR3 contains 13 residues. J gave up 5 bases and V 6 bases, and 3 bases lay outside the gene matches. In germline, CDR1 is MNHEY, CDR2 SVGAGI. The chain's CDR3 is CASRKQGTGELFF. CDR3 DNA sequence: TGTGCCAGCAGAAAACAGGGGACCGGGGAGCTGTTTTTT.

The V and J genes are TRBV19 and TRBJ2-1, with 7 nucleotides matching TRBD2. The CDR3 sequence is 15 residues long. The V and J ends lost 0 bases and 1 base, in that order; junction bases with no gene match: 0. CDR1 and CDR2 from the germline V gene are LNHDA and SQIVND (reference sequence). CDR3 sequence (DNA): TGTGCCAGTAGTATAGATAGCGGGTCCTACAATGAGCAGTTCTTC. This sequence encodes CASSIDSGSYNEQFF.

This chain connects TRBV18 to TRBJ1-2, with no clear D. Germline loops: CDR1 KGHSH, CDR2 LQKENI. The CDR3 spans 14 residues. Trimming shortened V by 1 base and J by 3 bases, and 9 bases separated the two germline ends. The chain's CDR3 is CASSPRNGDYGYTF. CDR3 nucleotide sequence: TGTGCCAGCTCACCACGTAACGGAGACTATGGCTACACCTTC.

The chain couples TRBV28 to TRBJ1-1; D is ambiguous. From germline, CDR1 is MDHEN and CDR2 SYDVKM. V lost 5 bases and J 1 base, leaving 11 bases between the germline ends. The CDR3 has 14 amino acids. The CDR3 region is CASSLDYRNTEAFF. Written as DNA, the CDR3 is TGTGCCAGCAGTCTAGACTACAGGAACACTGAAGCTTTCTTT.

The chain has TRBV7-2 and TRBJ1-4; the match to TRBD1 covers 7 bases. Germline V lookup: CDR1 SGHTA, CDR2 FQGNSA. This CDR3 has 15 amino acids. V shed 5 bases and J 5 bases; nucleotides not matched to a gene: 8. CDR3 DNA sequence: TGTGCCAGCAGCACCTCGACAGGGAGCAATGAAAAACTGTTTTTT. This codes for CASSTSTGSNEKLFF.

J is TRBJ2-1 and V is TRBV3-1 (or the pseudogene TRBV3-2); weak D call: TRBD2 (6 bases). The CDR3 is 13 residues long. The V end lost 6 bases, the J end lost 5 bases, and 11 bases lay between the germline ends. Germline V gene sequence: CDR1 LGHDT, CDR2 YNNKEL (reference sequence). The CDR3 coding sequence is TGTGCCAGCAGGCACCGGGGGAACAATGAGCAGTTCTTC. This gives the protein CASRHRGNNEQFF.

The chain carries TRBV4-1 and TRBJ2-5; D assignment may be TRBD1 or TRBD2 (5 bases each). CDR1 MGHRA and CDR2 YSYEKL come from the germline V gene. V was cut by 1 base and J by 3 bases, with 12 bases left in between. This CDR3 is 15 amino acids long. As DNA, the CDR3 is TGCGCCAGCAGCCAAGCACAGGTCGGGGAAGAGACCCAGTACTTC. This encodes CASSQAQVGEETQYF.